The 29 T cell receptor beta chains in this list originate from one sample, sequenced in a study of blood T cell repertoires in COVID-19. The assay was immunoSEQ multiplex PCR, and TCRdb's table has in-frame clones only and misses some. The sample comprises around 460,000 clones, 70% to 90% of which are singletons, and around 0.92% rests with the top ten. Specimen: peripheral blood. These receptors all come from a man between 18 and 35 years old with COVID-19, enrolled during active disease.

The chain links TRBV11-2 to TRBJ2-5, with 16 bases identical to TRBD2. The trim removed 6 bases at V and 0 bases at J, leaving 4 bases unmatched. This CDR3 region has 17 residues. The germline V gene has CDR1 SGHAT and CDR2 FQNNGV. The CDR3 DNA follows: TGTGCCAGCAGTCAGGGACTAGCGGGAGGGTACCAAGAGACCCAGTACTTC. Translation gives CASSQGLAGGYQETQYF.

V and J are TRBV2 and TRBJ2-5, with D possibly being TRBD2 (5 bases). Trimming shortened V by 8 bases and J by 4 bases, and 11 bases separated the two germline ends. CDR1 is SNHLY and CDR2 is FYNNEI in the germline V gene. The CDR3 covers 12 residues. The CDR3 sequence is CASLRVLETQYF. The CDR3, as DNA: TGTGCCAGCTTGAGGGTTTTAGAGACCCAGTACTTC.

The chain combines TRBV5-1 with TRBJ2-2; possible D gene TRBD1, 5 bases. The germline gives CDR1 SGHRS, CDR2 YFSETQ. The CDR3 spans 14 residues. V was clipped by 2 bases and J by 8 bases, with 13 bases between them. In DNA form, the CDR3 reads TGCGCCAGCAGCTTACAGGTATCGCCGGGGGAGCTGTTTTTT. It yields the protein CASSLQVSPGELFF.

The V call is TRBV10-3, the J call TRBJ2-1; D remains unclear. Germline V CDR1 and CDR2: ENHRY, SYGVKD. The V end was cut by 3 bases, the J end by 3 bases, with 15 bases between. CDR3 length: 16 amino acids. CDR3 nucleotide sequence: TGTGCCATCAGTGATAGGAGAGAAAATTTCTACAATGAGCAGTTCTTC. As protein: CAISDRRENFYNEQFF.

Concerning this clone itself: Germline is not matched at one junction end, which may reflect a read error. The gene calls are TRBV7-7 and TRBJ2-7, with 7 bases identical to TRBD2. The CDR3 covers 13 residues. Germline V gene sequence: CDR1 SSHAT, CDR2 FNYEAQ (reference sequence). CDR3 DNA sequence: TGTGCTAGCAGCGGTCGGGAGGCCTACGAGCAGTACTTC. This codes for CASSGREAYEQYF.

V usage is TRBV29-1 and J usage is TRBJ2-3; 12 bases match TRBD1. Germline V gene lookup returns CDR1 SQVTM and CDR2 ANQGSEA. The CDR3 is 15 amino acids. Losses at the gene ends were 4 bases for V and 5 bases for J; bases not matched to a gene: 7. The CDR3 loop is CSVGRGTGGRDTQYF. In DNA form, the CDR3 reads TGCAGCGTTGGAAGAGGGACAGGGGGCAGAGATACGCAGTATTTT.

In this sample, this clone turned up many times. V usage is TRBV12-5 and J usage is TRBJ2-7, with 9 nucleotides matching TRBD2. This CDR3 has 13 amino acids. From germline, CDR1 is LGHNT and CDR2 FRNRAP. V lost 4 bases, J lost 6 bases, and 4 bases stayed unmatched. The CDR3, as DNA: TGTGCTAGTGGTTCCTTGACTAGCGGCGAGCAGTACTTC. It is translated as CASGSLTSGEQYF.

The genes are TRBV21-1 and TRBJ2-1; the D call of TRBD2 is as the table states it, not checked on the DNA. TRBV21-1 is a known pseudogene. CDR3 length equals 19 residues. The CDR3 spells CASSKTTGTLSHSWNEQFF. The CDR3 region has the DNA TGTGCCAGCAGCAAGACGACTGGAACCCTATCACACTCCTGGAATGAGCAGTTCTTC.

The CDR3: CASSDRRGIKAGELFF. The CDR3 DNA follows: TGTGCCAGCAGCGACCGACGGGGGATAAAGGCCGGGGAGCTGTTTTTT. The chain links TRBV2 to TRBJ2-2; perhaps TRBD2 as D (6 bases). Germline V CDR1 and CDR2: SNHLY, FYNNEI. This CDR3 is 16 amino acids long. V lost 6 bases and J 6 bases, leaving 20 bases between the germline ends.

This chain joins TRBV3-1 (or the pseudogene TRBV3-2) and TRBJ1-1; a weak D match, TRBD1 (6 bases). The CDR3 covers 15 residues. The V end was cut by 0 bases, the J end by 9 bases, with 17 bases between. The germline CDR1 and CDR2 sequences are LGHDT and YNNKEL (reference sequence). The CDR3 DNA sequence: TGTGCCAGCAGCCAAGATTGGTCCGGGACACTAAAAGCTTTCTTT. The encoded protein is CASSQDWSGTLKAFF.

The chain combines TRBV30 with TRBJ2-2, with D maybe TRBD1 (6 bases). Germline assignment: CDR1 GTSNPN and CDR2 SVGIG (reference sequence). The CDR3 has 15 residues. Trimming left V 4 bases short and J 4 bases short, with 16 bases between. As DNA, the CDR3 is TGTGCCTGGACGGCAGGGGAAGCACCCACCGGGGAGCTGTTTTTT. Protein sequence: CAWTAGEAPTGELFF.

V and J are TRBV7-9 and TRBJ1-2; maybe TRBD1 (5 bases). The CDR3 is made up of 14 amino acids. Per germline, CDR1 SEHNR and CDR2 FQNEAQ (reference sequence). Deletions cut 2 bases from V and 6 bases from J, with 13 bases between. In DNA form, the CDR3 reads TGTGCCAGCAGCTTAACGACAGCCATAGATGGCTACACCTTC. It encodes CASSLTTAIDGYTF.

To note about this clone: Other nucleotide sequences from this sample produce the same CDR3. The rearrangement joins TRBV2 to TRBJ2-7, with TRBD2 identical over 14 bases. V dropped 6 bases and J dropped 4; count of bases not matched to a gene: 2. Looked up from germline, CDR1 is SNHLY and CDR2 is FYNNEI. The CDR3 sequence is 14 residues long. The CDR3 nucleotides are TGTGCCAGCAGGGGACTAGCGGGAGTTTACGAGCAGTACTTC. Amino acid sequence: CASRGLAGVYEQYF.

This clone was observed a few times. Other DNA sequences within the sample encode an identical CDR3. The rearrangement uses TRBV9 and TRBJ2-1; D may be TRBD2 (5 bases). The CDR3 contains 13 residues. Trimming cost V 1 base and J 6 bases, with 8 bases left between them. The germline V gene has CDR1 SGDLS and CDR2 YYNGEE. The CDR3 bases are TGTGCCAGCAGCGTAAACAGCGGCAATGAGCAGTTCTTC. Translation gives CASSVNSGNEQFF.

This chain links TRBV6-1 with TRBJ2-7, with D uncertain. V was pared by 2 bases and J by 6 bases, with 11 bases between. CDR1 and CDR2 (germline): MNHNS, SASEGT. This CDR3 is 13 amino acids long. DNA for the CDR3: TGTGCCAGCAGTGAACACCCCCATAGCGAGCAGTACTTC. It encodes CASSEHPHSEQYF.

V is TRBV11-2 and J is TRBJ1-4; D may be TRBD1 (6 bases). The V end lost 1 base, the J end lost 8 bases, and 17 bases lay between the germline ends. This CDR3 comprises 16 residues. The germline V gene has CDR1 SGHAT and CDR2 FQNNGV. This chain's CDR3 is CASSLVGGGLEEKLFF. CDR3 nucleotides: TGTGCCAGCAGCTTAGTGGGTGGGGGCTTGGAAGAAAAACTGTTTTTT.

This chain joins TRBV5-1 and TRBJ1-6, with 7 bases that match TRBD1. Germline CDR1 is SGHRS and CDR2 is YFSETQ. V was clipped by 4 bases and J by 9 bases; unmatched bases: 10. The CDR3 loop spans 15 amino acids. The CDR3 DNA sequence: TGCGCCAGCAGCGTCCAGGGGGATAGAAGTTCACCCCTCCACTTT. It translates to CASSVQGDRSSPLHF.

The rearrangement links TRBV5-1 to TRBJ2-2; a possible D gene is TRBD2 (5 bases). Per germline, CDR1 SGHRS and CDR2 YFSETQ. The germline V and J ends were trimmed by 0 bases and 2 bases, with 11 bases remaining between them. This CDR3 is built from 16 residues. The CDR3 protein is CASSLARAANTGELFF. The CDR3 DNA sequence: TGCGCCAGCAGCTTGGCGAGGGCAGCTAACACCGGGGAGCTGTTTTTT.

V usage is TRBV12-5 and J usage is TRBJ1-2; D is possibly TRBD1 (5 bases). The CDR3 length is 13 residues. Trimming removed 1 base at V and 7 bases at J, with 10 bases between. Germline-derived CDR1 and CDR2 are LGHNT and FRNRAP. DNA for the CDR3: TGTGCTAGTGGTTTGGGGCAGGGCCGTGGCTACACCTTC. It encodes CASGLGQGRGYTF.

This chain uses TRBV18 with TRBJ1-4; D unclear. The germline V gene has CDR1 KGHSH and CDR2 LQKENI. Trimming pared 3 bases from V and 0 bases from J, leaving 14 bases between. CDR3 length: 17 amino acids. The CDR3 is CASSPGRLDATNEKLFF. CDR3 nucleotides: TGTGCCAGCTCACCCGGCAGGTTGGATGCAACTAATGAAAAACTGTTTTTT.

The chain carries TRBV18 and TRBJ2-2; D is perhaps TRBD1 (6 bases). There are 14 residues in the CDR3. The germline gives CDR1 KGHSH, CDR2 LQKENI. Between the trimmed V and J ends, which lost 6 bases and 1 base, there was a span of 9 bases. The CDR3 sequence: CASSLQGNTGELFF. CDR3 in DNA: TGTGCCAGCTCCCTACAGGGGAACACCGGGGAGCTGTTTTTT.

In this sample, this clone turned up once. The chain recombines TRBV4-1 with TRBJ2-7, with 8 bases matching TRBD2. CDR3 length: 14 residues. Trimming took 5 bases from V and 6 from J; bases not matched to a gene: 9. In germline, CDR1 is MGHRA, CDR2 YSYEKL. The CDR3 loop reads CASSEQGAGGEQYF. The CDR3 bases are TGCGCCAGCAGCGAGCAGGGTGCGGGGGGCGAGCAGTACTTC.

This chain links TRBV19 with TRBJ1-2, with a weak D call TRBD1 (5 bases). Trimming shortened V by 4 bases and J by 4 bases, and 13 bases separated the two germline ends. Germline lookup yields CDR1 LNHDA and CDR2 SQIVND (reference sequence). The CDR3 sequence is 14 residues long. CDR3 sequence (DNA): TGTGCCAGTAGTAACGGACACTACGGCTATGGCTACACCTTC. Amino acid sequence: CASSNGHYGYGYTF.

V usage is TRBV18 and J usage is TRBJ1-4, with TRBD1 matching 8 bases. V lost 3 bases to trimming and J lost 0 bases; unmatched junction nucleotides: 0. CDR3 length equals 15 residues. Per germline, CDR1 KGHSH and CDR2 LQKENI. The CDR3, as DNA: TGTGCCAGCTCACCGGGACAGGCAACTAATGAAAAACTGTTTTTT. Translation: CASSPGQATNEKLFF.

This clone was picked up one time. V gene TRBV11-2 combines with J gene TRBJ2-5; 13 nucleotides agree with TRBD2. CDR1 is SGHAT and CDR2 is FQNNGV in the germline V gene. The CDR3 is made up of 16 amino acids. V lost 1 base to trimming and J lost 3 bases; unmatched junction nucleotides: 2. CDR3 in amino acids: CASSLVGLAGEETQYF. CDR3 coding DNA: TGTGCCAGCAGCTTAGTTGGACTAGCGGGGGAAGAGACCCAGTACTTC.

The chain links TRBV10-3 to TRBJ1-1; no firm D call. CDR1 is ENHRY, CDR2 SYGVKD, per germline. The CDR3 is 17 amino acids. V lost 10 bases, J lost 1 base, and 25 bases lay in between. The CDR3 DNA reads as TGTGCCACCCGGGGTAGGGCAGGCCTAGAATCGAACACTGAAGCTTTCTTT. Translating it yields CATRGRAGLESNTEAFF.

This chain connects TRBV6-4 to TRBJ2-3; 7 nucleotides agree with TRBD1. This CDR3 region has 15 residues. J lost 0 bases, V lost 5 bases, and 5 bases had no gene match. Germline V gene lookup returns CDR1 MRHNA and CDR2 SNTAGT. This chain's CDR3 is CASSKGTASTDTQYF. CDR3 nucleotides: TGTGCCAGCAGTAAAGGGACAGCTAGCACAGATACGCAGTATTTT.

The chain recombines TRBV19 with TRBJ2-1; TRBD1 matches at 8 bases. With V trimmed by 7 bases and J by 3 bases, 8 bases remained unmatched. This CDR3 region has 15 residues. Germline V lookup: CDR1 LNHDA, CDR2 SQIVND (reference sequence). The CDR3 sequence is CASTLGGTGYNEQFF. The CDR3 DNA follows: TGTGCCAGTACCCTGGGCGGGACAGGCTACAATGAGCAGTTCTTC.

The rearrangement links TRBV2 to TRBJ2-5, with D unresolved. The CDR3 length is 12 residues. Germline-derived CDR1 and CDR2 are SNHLY and FYNNEI. The V gene lost 7 bases and the J gene lost 0 bases, with 6 bases spanning the gap. In nucleotides, the CDR3 is TGTGCCAGCAAGCAGGACCAAGAGACCCAGTACTTC. Residues: CASKQDQETQYF.